This T cell receptor beta chain was obtained from a study of blood T cell repertoires in COVID-19. Study in general: In each case, the material was cDNA or gDNA derived from T cells, B-cell-depleted T cells, or PBMCs.

Measured with immunoSEQ multiplex PCR; TCRdb has only the in-frame clones, and not every one. This table has approximately 270,000 clones, roughly 89% appearing once. CDR1 and CDR2 (germline): MNHNY, SVGAGI (reference sequence). The CDR3 extends over 14 amino acids. Germline trimming cut 2 bases from V and 7 bases from J; bases unmatched to any gene: 7. V is TRBV6-6 and J is TRBJ1-2, with TRBD1 matching over 7 bases. The clonotype was recovered from a man aged 45-65 years with acute or convalescent COVID-19. The sequenced material came from peripheral blood. CDR3 nucleotide sequence: TGTGCCAGCAGTTACACCGACAGGGAAGGTGGCTACACCTTC. Residues: CASSYTDREGGYTF.